What follows are 31 T cell receptor beta chains derived from one specimen sequenced in a study of T cells of healthy individuals. One entry per CDR3 protein results from TCRdb running MiXCR on the 5' RACE reads. The sample has about 53,000 distinct CDR3 sequences; 14% to 15% are singletons. These receptors were taken from a human donor in good health.

This clonotype was seen more than once but under ten times. This CDR3 reads CASSPVGGEQFF. The DNA for the CDR3 is TGTGCCAGCTCACCGGTTGGTGGCGAGCAGTTCTTC. The chain combines TRBV18 with TRBJ2-1; D not resolved. The CDR3 runs 12 residues. Germline V gene lookup returns CDR1 KGHSH and CDR2 LQKENI. V shed 3 bases and J shed 10 bases, with 10 bases lying between them.

This clonotype was seen ten or more times. The chain recombines TRBV7-9 with TRBJ1-5; D is undetermined. Germline CDR1 and CDR2: SEHNR and FQNEAQ (reference sequence). The CDR3 runs 12 residues. The V end lost 4 bases, the J end lost 8 bases, and 9 bases lay between the germline ends. The CDR3 coding sequence is TGTGCCAGCAGCTCATGGGAGGAGCCCCAGCATTTT. It is translated as CASSSWEEPQHF.

The V gene is TRBV20-1, the J gene TRBJ2-1, with D unresolved. Trimming left V 1 base short and J 0 bases short, with 10 bases between. The germline V gene encodes CDR1 DFQATT and CDR2 SNEGSKA (reference sequence). This CDR3 spans 15 amino acids. CDR3 residues: CSARVSRTSYNEQFF. CDR3 nucleotide sequence: TGCAGTGCTAGAGTATCGCGGACCTCCTACAATGAGCAGTTCTTC.

This sequence joins TRBV5-4 and TRBJ1-5; no clear D gene. The CDR3 has 13 amino acids. Trimming left V 0 bases short and J 5 bases short, with 6 bases between. From germline, CDR1 is SGHNT and CDR2 YYREEE (reference sequence). The CDR3 DNA reads as TGTGCCAGCAGCTTGGAGGCCGATCAGCCCCAGCATTTT. Its translation: CASSLEADQPQHF.

V gene TRBV11-2 combines with J gene TRBJ1-1; D may be TRBD1 (5 bases). Germline-derived CDR1 and CDR2 are SGHAT and FQNNGV. Trimming pared 4 bases from V and 3 bases from J, leaving 15 bases between. The CDR3 loop spans 15 amino acids. CDR3 region: CASSSTRQGYTEAFF. CDR3 coding DNA: TGTGCCAGCAGCTCCACGAGGCAGGGCTACACTGAAGCTTTCTTT.

V gene TRBV19 combines with J gene TRBJ1-1; 7 nucleotides align to TRBD1. This CDR3 is built from 14 residues. The germline gives CDR1 LNHDA, CDR2 SQIVND (reference sequence). Unmatched junction bases numbered 10, after V lost 10 bases and J lost 2 bases. CDR3 nucleotide sequence: TGTGCCACCGAGCGAGGGGGCGTAAACACTGAAGCTTTCTTT. Translating gives CATERGGVNTEAFF. Full variable domain (rest looked up from reference TRBV19 and TRBJ1-1): DGGITQSPKYLFRKEGQNVTLSCEQNLNHDAMYWYRQDPGQGLRLIYYSQIVNDFQKGDIAEGYSVSREKKESFPLTVTSAQKNPTAFYLCATERGGVNTEAFFGQGTRLTVV.

A few counts support this clonotype. The V gene is TRBV7-6, the J gene TRBJ2-7; 9 bases align to TRBD2. The CDR3 has 14 amino acids. J lost 2 bases, V lost 4 bases, and 3 bases had no gene match. Looked up from germline, CDR1 is SGHVS and CDR2 is FNYEAQ. The CDR3 region has the DNA TGTGCCAGCAGCTACAGCGGGGGGACCTACGAGCAGTACTTC. Its translation is CASSYSGGTYEQYF.

This clonotype is termed medium-sized. CDR3 bases: TGCGCCAGCAGCCAGGGAGCCTACAATGAGCAGTTCTTC. Amino acids: CASSQGAYNEQFF. V gene TRBV4-3 combines with J gene TRBJ2-1; D is perhaps TRBD2 (5 bases). The CDR3 is 13 residues long. The V gene's germline CDR1 is LGHNA and CDR2 YSLEER. V was trimmed by 3 bases and J by 2 bases, leaving 5 bases between them.

Comment on this clonotype: An end of the junction differs from the germline gene, which may be a read error. This rearrangement joins TRBV5-8 to TRBJ1-1, with TRBD1 as a possible D gene (5 bases). The length of the CDR3 is 14 residues. Germline V gene data show CDR1 as SGHTS and CDR2 as YDEGEE. CDR3 DNA sequence: TGTGACAGCAGCTTGGGTTTGGGGGGCACTGAAGCTTTCTTT. Protein sequence: CDSSLGLGGTEAFF.

This clonotype was picked up a small number of times. The CDR3 nucleotides are TGTGCCAGCAGTCCGGAAAATCTAGCGGGGGGGGCCAAAAACATTCAGTACTTC. Its protein product is CASSPENLAGGAKNIQYF. The chain carries TRBV6-5 and TRBJ2-4, with TRBD2 matching over 12 bases. Germline CDR1 MNHEY, CDR2 SVGAGI. The CDR3 is 18 amino acids. The J segment lost 1 base and the V segment lost 5 bases, leaving 9 bases of the junction unmatched.

V and J are TRBV10-3 and TRBJ1-1; 8 nucleotides line up with TRBD1. V shed 8 bases, J shed 5 bases, and the junction held 7 bases outside the gene matches. Germline V gives CDR1 ENHRY, CDR2 SYGVKD. The CDR3 has 13 residues. The CDR3 region is CAIGGQGGTEAFF. CDR3 nucleotide sequence: TGTGCCATCGGAGGACAGGGTGGAACTGAAGCTTTCTTT.

This clonotype is a singleton in its sample. V is TRBV3-1 and J is TRBJ2-7; D not resolved. Germline CDR1 is LGHDT and CDR2 is YNNKEL (reference sequence). The CDR3 spans 13 residues. With 0 bases removed from V and 1 base from J, the gap between germline ends came to 4 bases. The DNA for the CDR3 is TGTGCCAGCAGCCAAGAACGTTCCTACGAGCAGTACTTC. Amino acids: CASSQERSYEQYF.

The V call is TRBV6-6, the J call TRBJ2-5; D remains unclear. V lost 5 bases to trimming and J lost 2 bases, with 9 bases between them. This CDR3 has 13 residues. Germline CDR1 reads MNHNY; CDR2 reads SVGAGI (reference sequence). CDR3 bases: TGTGCCAGCAGTCGTGACAAACAAGAGACCCAGTACTTC. Amino acids: CASSRDKQETQYF.

The chain employs TRBV12-3 or TRBV12-4 and TRBJ2-1, with D unresolved. CDR3 length: 12 amino acids. The V gene lost 7 bases and the J gene lost 6 bases, with 10 bases spanning the gap. This CDR3 is CASTFVPNEQFF. CDR3 DNA: TGTGCCAGCACCTTCGTCCCCAATGAGCAGTTCTTC.

This clonotype was seen many times. The chain has TRBV29-1 and TRBJ2-5; possibly TRBD1 for D (6 bases). V lost 0 bases to trimming and J lost 1 base, with 15 bases between them. The CDR3 length is 16 residues. Germline V gene data show CDR1 as SQVTM and CDR2 as ANQGSEA. The CDR3 loop reads CSVEERSGQPQETQYF. The DNA of the CDR3 is TGCAGCGTTGAAGAGCGGAGCGGACAGCCCCAAGAGACCCAGTACTTC.

This clonotype was counted many times. The V call is TRBV12-3 or TRBV12-4, the J call TRBJ1-1; no clear D. The CDR3 runs to 13 residues. The ends were cut back, 3 bases at V and 1 base at J, with 6 bases in the middle. The CDR3 loop is CASSFGTNTEAFF. CDR3 bases: TGTGCCAGCAGTTTTGGTACGAACACTGAAGCTTTCTTT.

This clonotype was counted at least ten times. The CDR3 sequence is CASSDPTGTRVVLEQFF. CDR3 nucleotide sequence: TGTGCCAGCAGTGACCCTACCGGGACTAGGGTTGTTCTTGAGCAGTTCTTC. The genes are TRBV6-1 and TRBJ2-1; 8 bases line up with TRBD2. This CDR3 is built from 17 residues. V trimming: 3 bases; J trimming: 9 bases; junction bases outside the gene matches: 16. Looked up from germline, CDR1 is MNHNS and CDR2 is SASEGT.

There are many counts of this clonotype. J is TRBJ2-3 and V is TRBV4-3; tentative D call: TRBD2 (6 bases). The V end was cut by 2 bases, the J end by 0 bases, with 9 bases between. This CDR3 has 15 amino acids. The V gene's germline CDR1 is LGHNA and CDR2 YSLEER. The CDR3 DNA reads TGCGCCAGCAGCCAACTAGCGTCAAGCACAGATACGCAGTATTTT. Protein product: CASSQLASSTDTQYF.

In its sample, this clonotype was seen once. The chain has TRBV10-3 and TRBJ2-1; D gene uncertain. The CDR3 has 13 amino acids. The ends were cut back, 2 bases at V and 2 bases at J, with 4 bases in the middle. CDR1 is ENHRY, CDR2 SYGVKD, per germline. The CDR3: CAISEEAYNEQFF. CDR3 nucleotide sequence: TGTGCCATCAGTGAGGAGGCCTACAATGAGCAGTTCTTC.

This clonotype was seen a few times. The chain employs TRBV7-2 and TRBJ1-5, with TRBD1 as a possible D gene (5 bases). V lost 4 bases and J lost 3, with 16 bases in between. The CDR3 is 16 amino acids. Germline V lookup: CDR1 SGHTA, CDR2 FQGNSA. This chain's CDR3 is CASSSQGGAANQPQHF. The CDR3 nucleotides are TGTGCCAGCAGCTCCCAGGGCGGGGCAGCCAATCAGCCCCAGCATTTT. The full variable domain, with the rest looked up from reference TRBV7-2 and TRBJ1-5, is GAGVSQSPSNKVTEKGKDVELRCDPISGHTALYWYRQSLGQGLEFLIYFQGNSAPDKSGLPSDRFSAERTGGSVSTLTIQRTQQEDSAVYLCASSSQGGAANQPQHFGDGTRLSIL.

The chain has TRBV4-3 and TRBJ2-5, with D perhaps matching TRBD2 (6 bases). V gave up 3 bases and J gave up 4 bases, with 18 bases separating them. CDR1 and CDR2 (germline): LGHNA, YSLEER. This CDR3 has 16 amino acids. CDR3 in amino acids: CASSQGGLPGAETQYF. CDR3 nucleotides: TGCGCCAGCAGCCAGGGTGGGCTCCCGGGAGCAGAGACCCAGTACTTC.

This clonotype was found many times. The J gene is TRBJ2-5, the V gene TRBV3-1; 10 positions agree with TRBD2. Germline V gene data show CDR1 as LGHDT and CDR2 as YNNKEL (reference sequence). The CDR3 spans 13 residues. The CDR3 sequence: CASTSGNWETQYF. The CDR3 nucleotides are TGTGCTAGTACTAGCGGGAACTGGGAGACCCAGTACTTC.

The V and J genes are TRBV4-1 and TRBJ1-2; 8 nucleotides match TRBD1. V was pared by 4 bases and J by 5 bases, with 3 bases of the junction left unmatched. From germline, CDR1 is MGHRA and CDR2 YSYEKL. The CDR3 has 13 amino acids. This CDR3 reads CASSPRQGYGYTF. CDR3 coding DNA: TGCGCCAGCAGCCCTAGACAGGGGTATGGCTACACCTTC.

This clonotype was picked up many times. The chain couples TRBV29-1 to TRBJ2-7, with D unclear. Trimming took 4 bases from V and 2 from J, leaving 9 bases between them. The CDR3 contains 12 residues. Germline CDR1 is SQVTM and CDR2 is ANQGSEA. The DNA for the CDR3 is TGCAGCGTTGGACTCACAGCCTACGAGCAGTACTTC. It codes for CSVGLTAYEQYF.

The chain combines TRBV5-1 with TRBJ2-7, with D perhaps matching TRBD2 (6 bases). Looked up from germline, CDR1 is SGHRS and CDR2 is YFSETQ. The ends were cut back, 4 bases at V and 3 bases at J, with 17 bases in the middle. The CDR3 is 15 amino acids. CDR3 coding DNA: TGCGCCAGCAGCATCGGAGGGGCTGTCGGCTACGAGCAGTACTTC. Its translation is CASSIGGAVGYEQYF. Full variable domain (outside the CDR3, taken from reference TRBV5-1 and TRBJ2-7): KAGVTQTPRYLIKTRGQQVTLSCSPISGHRSVSWYQQTPGQGLQFLFEYFSETQRNKGNFPGRFSGRQFSNSRSEMNVSTLELGDSALYLCASSIGGAVGYEQYFGPGTRLTVT.

This chain joins TRBV10-2 and TRBJ2-1; the match to TRBD2 covers 11 bases. The CDR3 length is 15 residues. The J segment lost 6 bases and the V segment lost 6 bases, leaving 7 bases of the junction unmatched. The germline V gene has CDR1 WSHSY and CDR2 SAAADI. The CDR3 DNA is TGCGCCAGCAGGGACGGGACTAGCGGCAGCAATGAGCAGTTCTTC. This encodes CASRDGTSGSNEQFF.

The sample holds many counts of this clonotype. The chain couples TRBV6-1 to TRBJ2-7; D uncertain. With 1 base removed from V and 7 bases from J, the gap between germline ends came to 11 bases. This CDR3 comprises 13 residues. Germline-derived CDR1 and CDR2 are MNHNS and SASEGT. The CDR3 here is CASSEDQVMEQYF. Here the CDR3 DNA reads TGTGCCAGCAGTGAAGATCAGGTAATGGAGCAGTACTTC.

This chain uses TRBV18 with TRBJ2-6; D not resolved. The V end was cut by 3 bases, the J end by 1 base, with 4 bases between. The germline CDR1 and CDR2 sequences are KGHSH and LQKENI. This CDR3 comprises 14 residues. In DNA, the CDR3 is TGTGCCAGCTCACCTGTATCTGGGGCCAACGTCCTGACTTTC. Its protein is CASSPVSGANVLTF.

This rearrangement joins TRBV4-1 to TRBJ2-5; the D is unclear. The CDR3 length is 14 residues. Germline CDR1 is MGHRA and CDR2 is YSYEKL. The V and J ends lost 3 bases and 5 bases respectively, with 13 bases between them. This chain's CDR3 is CASSQRSVGETQYF. The CDR3 nucleotides read TGCGCCAGCAGCCAGAGATCCGTGGGGGAGACCCAGTACTTC.

The table lists this clonotype with a few counts. CDR3 region: CASSLSHSSTEAFF. CDR3 sequence (DNA): TGTGCCAGCAGCTTAAGTCACAGCAGCACTGAAGCTTTCTTT. The rearrangement links TRBV7-3 to TRBJ1-1; D ambiguous. V shed 1 base and J shed 4 bases, with 10 bases lying between them. This CDR3 spans 14 amino acids. Germline V gives CDR1 SGHTA, CDR2 FQGTGA.

This clonotype turned up a few times. V gene TRBV12-3 or TRBV12-4 combines with J gene TRBJ1-1, with D tentatively TRBD1 (5 bases). V was pared by 1 base and J by 6 bases, with 18 bases between. CDR3 length: 16 residues. The CDR3 sequence is CASSLGDGWKIPEAFF. CDR3 nucleotides: TGTGCCAGCAGTTTAGGGGACGGGTGGAAGATACCTGAAGCTTTCTTT.